The 19 T cell receptor beta chains in this list originate from one sample, sequenced in a study of Graves' ophthalmopathy and Graves' hyperthyroidism. RNA transcripts served as template for amplifying TCR beta CDR3 sequences. The authors performed first-round RT-PCR with HTBI primers and then a second-round multiplex PCR. TCRdb analysed the multiplex PCR reads with MiXCR anew, one entry per CDR3 protein. The top ten clones hold roughly 6.9% of a sample with about 620,000 distinct CDR3 sequences, over 20% of them seen once. The specimen sequenced was peripheral blood. The receptors derive from a woman between 18 and 29 years old with stable Graves' hyperthyroidism. Some clones in this sample may be carry-over from other donors' samples.

The sample holds many counts of this clonotype. This sequence joins TRBV6-5 and TRBJ2-7; 12 nucleotides match TRBD2. The CDR3 runs 16 residues. V trimming: 4 bases; J trimming: 5 bases; junction bases outside the gene matches: 9. Germline CDR1 reads MNHEY; CDR2 reads SVGAGI. Here the CDR3 DNA reads TGTGCCAGCAGTTGGCTAGCGGGGGGGCCACAGCACGAGCAGTACTTC. Translating it yields CASSWLAGGPQHEQYF.

This clonotype has ten or more counts. V is TRBV10-3 and J is TRBJ2-7, with a possible D match to TRBD2 (5 bases). Looked up from germline, CDR1 is ENHRY and CDR2 is SYGVKD. V lost 10 bases and J lost 4, with 11 bases in between. There are 11 residues in the CDR3. The CDR3 sequence is CANGRGYEQYF. DNA for the CDR3: TGTGCCAACGGACGGGGTTACGAGCAGTACTTC.

There are many counts of this clonotype. The rearrangement joins TRBV20-1 to TRBJ2-4, with 7 bases that match TRBD2. V gave up 1 base and J gave up 3 bases; unmatched junction bases: 12. CDR1 and CDR2 from the germline V gene are DFQATT and SNEGSKA (reference sequence). The CDR3 sequence is 17 residues long. This CDR3 is CSARAPGGGPGKNIQYF. The CDR3 bases are TGCAGTGCTAGAGCCCCCGGGGGAGGGCCCGGCAAAAACATTCAGTACTTC.

Only a few counts were recorded for this clonotype. This could be a read error, since a much larger clone is one nucleotide away. The rearrangement joins TRBV12-3 or TRBV12-4 to TRBJ1-1; a weak D match, TRBD1 (5 bases). CDR3 length: 14 residues. CDR3 amino acids: CASSLRQGRAEACF. DNA of the CDR3: TGTGCCAGCAGTTTAAGGCAGGGTAGAGCTGAAGCTTGCTTT.

In this sample, this clonotype turned up many times. The chain links TRBV12-3 or TRBV12-4 to TRBJ1-2; D perhaps matches TRBD1 (6 bases). CDR3 length: 16 amino acids. V was trimmed by 3 bases and J by 6 bases, leaving 20 bases between them. CDR3 residues: CASSLGAYRDNHGYTF. The CDR3 coding sequence is TGTGCCAGCAGTTTGGGCGCCTACCGGGACAACCATGGCTACACCTTC.

This clonotype was counted ten times or more. The chain employs TRBV20-1 and TRBJ1-6, with 7 bases fitting TRBD1. The V gene's germline CDR1 is DFQATT and CDR2 SNEGSKA (reference sequence). The CDR3 covers 13 residues. The ends lost 6 bases at V and 7 bases at J; junction bases unmatched: 6. CDR3: CSAAGTANSPLHF. In DNA, the CDR3 is TGCAGTGCCGCCGGGACAGCCAATTCACCCCTCCACTTT.

The chain links TRBV5-1 to TRBJ1-2; no clear D gene. CDR1 and CDR2 from the germline V gene are SGHRS and YFSETQ. Between the trimmed V and J ends, which lost 7 bases and 2 bases, there was a span of 15 bases. The CDR3 is 14 amino acids. The CDR3 loop is CASGRIPQNYGYTF. The CDR3 DNA sequence: TGCGCCAGCGGTCGTATTCCACAGAACTATGGCTACACCTTC.

There are a few counts of this clonotype. This chain links TRBV4-1 with TRBJ2-4; D might be TRBD1 or TRBD2, each matching 5 bases. The CDR3 contains 14 residues. The V end lost 2 bases, the J end lost 5 bases, and 10 bases lay between the germline ends. Germline-derived CDR1 and CDR2 are MGHRA and YSYEKL. CDR3 DNA sequence: TGCGCCAGCAGCCAAACCCGGGACGAAAACATTCAGTACTTC. Translating it yields CASSQTRDENIQYF.

J is TRBJ1-5 and V is TRBV18; TRBD1 matches 9 bases. With V trimmed by 6 bases and J by 4 bases, 7 bases remained unmatched. This CDR3 has 15 residues. CDR1 and CDR2 (germline): KGHSH, LQKENI. The chain's CDR3 is CASSRGQGTNQPQHF. CDR3 bases: TGTGCCAGCTCCCGTGGACAGGGGACAAATCAGCCCCAGCATTTT.

This clonotype was recorded many times. The V and J genes are TRBV6-2 or TRBV6-3 and TRBJ1-1; perhaps TRBD1 as D (5 bases). The V gene lost 0 bases and the J gene lost 6 bases, with 20 bases spanning the gap. The CDR3 sequence is 17 residues long. From germline, CDR1 is MNHEY and CDR2 SVGEGT. CDR3 bases: TGTGCCAGCAGTTACTCGATGTTTAGGGGCGTCCACCCTGAAGCTTTCTTT. This translates into CASSYSMFRGVHPEAFF.

This rearrangement joins TRBV29-1 to TRBJ1-1; tentatively, D is TRBD1 (5 bases). Trimming stripped 2 bases from V and 6 bases from J, with 13 bases between. Germline CDR1 is SQVTM and CDR2 is ANQGSEA. The CDR3 is made up of 13 amino acids. CDR3 sequence reads: CSVERTHAPEAFF. Written as DNA, the CDR3 is TGCAGCGTTGAAAGGACACATGCCCCTGAAGCTTTCTTT.

This clonotype showed up just a few times. The V and J genes are TRBV7-3 and TRBJ2-5, with TRBD2 matching over 11 bases. The junction had 11 bases not matched to a gene; V was cut back by 0 bases and J by 2 bases. The germline CDR1 and CDR2 sequences are SGHTA and FQGTGA. The CDR3 has 19 residues. CDR3 residues: CASSLTSQSSGGLQETQYF. The CDR3 region has the DNA TGTGCCAGCAGCTTAACGAGTCAGTCTAGCGGGGGGCTACAAGAGACCCAGTACTTC.

Many counts were recorded for this clonotype. The V call is TRBV12-5, the J call TRBJ1-1; a possible D gene is TRBD1 (6 bases). The germline V gene encodes CDR1 LGHNT and CDR2 FRNRAP. V lost 3 bases and J lost 1, with 15 bases in between. The CDR3 totals 16 residues. The CDR3 region has the DNA TGTGCTAGTGGTTTACAGGGACCGGGACCGAACACTGAAGCTTTCTTT. Amino acid sequence: CASGLQGPGPNTEAFF.

The gene calls are TRBV4-2 and TRBJ2-7; 10 bases agree with TRBD1. From germline, CDR1 is LGHNA and CDR2 YNFKEQ. The CDR3 runs to 15 residues. The J segment lost 5 bases and the V segment lost 3 bases, leaving 7 bases of the junction unmatched. CDR3 in DNA: TGTGCCAGCAGCCAGGGACCCGGGACAGGGGACGAGCAGTACTTC. This sequence encodes CASSQGPGTGDEQYF.

There are many counts of this clonotype. This chain links TRBV29-1 with TRBJ2-7; D gene ambiguous. Looked up from germline, CDR1 is SQVTM and CDR2 is ANQGSEA. V lost 5 bases and J lost 4, with 9 bases in between. This CDR3 region has 11 residues. Here the CDR3 DNA reads TGCAGCGTTCGCGAAAATTACGAGCAGTACTTC. Encoded protein: CSVRENYEQYF.

This clonotype was recorded at least ten times. The genes are TRBV19 and TRBJ1-2; 8 bases are shared with TRBD1. This CDR3 is built from 18 residues. Per the germline V gene, CDR1 is LNHDA and CDR2 is SQIVND (reference sequence). Trimming took 3 bases from V and 2 from J; bases not matched to a gene: 14. This chain's CDR3 is CASSMDRGGQAANYGYTF. CDR3 sequence (DNA): TGTGCCAGTAGTATGGATCGGGGGGGACAGGCGGCAAACTATGGCTACACCTTC.

For this clonotype: A much larger clone differs by one base, so this may be a read error. V usage is TRBV6-1 and J usage is TRBJ1-1, with D possibly matching TRBD1 (6 bases). This CDR3 is built from 19 residues. CDR1 and CDR2 (germline): MNHNS, SASEGT. Trimming removed 1 base at V and 11 bases at J, with 32 bases between. The CDR3 loop is CASSEEGAGVGVRLDRAFF. The CDR3 DNA is TGTGCCAGCAGTGAAGAAGGGGCAGGGGTTGGAGTACGGCTCGATAGGGCTTTCTTT.

J is TRBJ2-2 and V is TRBV4-1; D perhaps matches TRBD1 (5 bases). This CDR3 comprises 18 residues. The V gene's germline CDR1 is MGHRA and CDR2 YSYEKL. The V gene lost 2 bases and the J gene lost 0 bases, with 16 bases spanning the gap. CDR3 bases: TGCGCCAGCAGCCAACCCCTGGGGCTCACCTCGAACACCGGGGAGCTGTTTTTT. As protein: CASSQPLGLTSNTGELFF.

The genes are TRBV20-1 and TRBJ1-2; a weak D match, TRBD1 (5 bases). Germline-derived CDR1 and CDR2 are DFQATT and SNEGSKA (reference sequence). The CDR3 is 15 amino acids. V was shortened by 0 bases and J by 0 bases, with 11 bases between the two germline ends. The CDR3 sequence: CSARDQGSSNYGYTF. CDR3 DNA sequence: TGCAGTGCTAGAGATCAGGGCAGTTCTAACTATGGCTACACCTTC.